One and the same sample provided the 5 T cell receptor beta chains below, sequenced in a study of T cells in localized non-small cell lung cancer (dated by TCRdb to between 2020 and 2021). Library preparation used the immunoSEQ multiplex PCR assay. TCRdb provides this immuneACCESS table in a form limited to in-frame rearrangements. Some clones are lacking; in checked studies, under half of them reflect an unresolved V gene, and why the rest are absent is not known. For this sample there are roughly 90,000 clones; roughly 91% appear just once. The ten most abundant clones make up about 4% of the sample. Source: PBMCs, taken before any cancer treatment. Every receptor here comes from a woman aged 40-70 years with stage II squamous cell lung carcinoma.

The chain's CDR3 is CASSFDRLAYEKLFF. The CDR3 DNA reads as TGTGCCAGCAGTTTCGACCGGCTTGCCTACGAAAAACTGTTTTTT. The V call is TRBV28, the J call TRBJ1-4, with no clear D. CDR3 length equals 15 residues. V was cut by 3 bases and J by 8 bases, with 16 bases left in between. Germline values: CDR1 MDHEN, CDR2 SYDVKM.

The genes are TRBV2 and TRBJ1-2; TRBD1 is a possible D gene (6 bases). Germline CDR1 SNHLY, CDR2 FYNNEI. Trimming took 6 bases from V and 12 from J, leaving 20 bases between them. This CDR3 comprises 13 residues. The chain's CDR3 is CASRGAGPAMHTF. CDR3 DNA: TGTGCCAGCAGGGGGGCAGGGCCAGCTATGCACACCTTC.

The gene calls are TRBV5-6 and TRBJ1-5; 8 nucleotides line up with TRBD1. The germline V gene encodes CDR1 SGHDT and CDR2 YYEEEE. This CDR3 comprises 13 residues. J was trimmed by 9 bases and V by 3 bases; bases with no gene match: 5. CDR3 bases: TGTGCCAGCAGCTCGACAGGGGTAAGGCCCCAGCATTTT. This encodes CASSSTGVRPQHF.

V gene TRBV30 combines with J gene TRBJ1-5; D is possibly TRBD1 (5 bases). The V gene's germline CDR1 is GTSNPN and CDR2 SVGIG (reference sequence). The CDR3 runs to 13 residues. V was clipped by 1 base and J by 3 bases, with 7 bases between them. The DNA of the CDR3 is TGTGCCTGGAGTGAAGGGGCCAATCAGCCCCAGCATTTT. It specifies CAWSEGANQPQHF.

The rearrangement joins TRBV5-4 to TRBJ1-1; D perhaps matches TRBD1 (5 bases). The germline gives CDR1 SGHNT, CDR2 YYREEE (reference sequence). V was pared by 0 bases and J by 0 bases, with 15 bases between. This CDR3 is built from 17 residues. The CDR3 nucleotides read TGTGCCAGCAGCTTGGAACCGGACATACCGTTGAACACTGAAGCTTTCTTT. Translation gives CASSLEPDIPLNTEAFF.